This passage covers 20 T cell receptor beta chains from one sample sequenced in a study of T-cell memory formation after mild COVID-19. Each CDR3 protein gets one entry after TCRdb re-called the 5' RACE reads with MiXCR. Among about 200,000 distinct CDR3 sequences listed, around 8.8% were seen once. The sample was PBMCs or a T cell subset sorted from them (not recorded which). These receptors were taken from a man younger than 35 who had mild COVID-19 (a few samples of this study predate the infection). Cell type and time point are not known.

In DNA form, the CDR3 reads TGTGCCAGCAGTTTGACCTTGACAGGGGTCTATGGCTACACCTTC. Residues: CASSLTLTGVYGYTF. The chain links TRBV12-3 or TRBV12-4 to TRBJ1-2; 8 bases fit TRBD1. This CDR3 is built from 15 residues. J lost 4 bases, V lost 3 bases, and 7 bases had no gene match.

This clonotype was recorded many times. This chain uses TRBV7-3 with TRBJ2-3; D is undetermined. The ends were cut back, 5 bases at V and 2 bases at J, with 11 bases in the middle. The germline V gene encodes CDR1 SGHTA and CDR2 FQGTGA. The CDR3 has 14 residues. CDR3 sequence: CASSPGPATDTQYF. CDR3 nucleotides: TGTGCCAGCAGCCCCGGACCAGCCACAGATACGCAGTATTTT. Full variable domain (missing parts from reference TRBV7-3 and TRBJ2-3): GAGVSQTPSNKVTEKGKYVELRCDPISGHTALYWYRQSLGQGPEFLIYFQGTGAADDSGLPNDRFFAVRPEGSVSTLKIQRTERGDSAVYLCASSPGPATDTQYFGPGTRLTVL.

This clonotype was observed a handful of times. The V call is TRBV25-1, the J call TRBJ1-1, with D possibly being TRBD1 (5 bases). CDR3 length: 15 residues. Germline lookup yields CDR1 MGHDK and CDR2 SYGVNS. V lost 2 bases and J 3 bases, leaving 13 bases between the germline ends. CDR3: CASSEGGGRDTEAFF. CDR3 DNA sequence: TGTGCCAGCAGTGAAGGGGGGGGAAGGGACACTGAAGCTTTCTTT.

This chain joins TRBV4-1 and TRBJ2-4; 8 bases are shared with TRBD1. The germline gives CDR1 MGHRA, CDR2 YSYEKL. The J segment lost 2 bases and the V segment lost 1 base, leaving 1 base of the junction unmatched. There are 15 residues in the CDR3. The CDR3 spells CASSQGQGTKNIQYF. CDR3 coding DNA: TGCGCCAGCAGCCAAGGACAGGGGACCAAAAACATTCAGTACTTC.

This clonotype was seen a handful of times. The chain joins TRBV5-1 to TRBJ2-5; 8 bases match TRBD2. The CDR3 contains 17 residues. The trim removed 0 bases at V and 0 bases at J, leaving 7 bases unmatched. Looked up from germline, CDR1 is SGHRS and CDR2 is YFSETQ. The CDR3 spells CASSLGSSGAYQETQYF. As DNA, the CDR3 is TGCGCCAGCAGCTTGGGGAGTAGCGGGGCGTACCAAGAGACCCAGTACTTC. Drawing the rest from reference TRBV5-1 and TRBJ2-5, the complete variable domain is KAGVTQTPRYLIKTRGQQVTLSCSPISGHRSVSWYQQTPGQGLQFLFEYFSETQRNKGNFPGRFSGRQFSNSRSEMNVSTLELGDSALYLCASSLGSSGAYQETQYFGPGTRLLVL.

The sample holds a few counts of this clonotype. The chain recombines TRBV6-5 with TRBJ2-1; D is unclear. The germline CDR1 and CDR2 sequences are MNHEY and SVGAGI. Between the trimmed V and J ends, which lost 7 bases and 4 bases, there was a span of 14 bases. There are 14 residues in the CDR3. CDR3: CASKTMPEYNEQFF. The CDR3 DNA is TGTGCCAGCAAGACCATGCCTGAATACAATGAGCAGTTCTTC.

This clonotype was counted a few times. V gene TRBV5-1 combines with J gene TRBJ1-5, with D hard to call. Germline values: CDR1 SGHRS, CDR2 YFSETQ. Trimming removed 0 bases at V and 1 base at J, with 2 bases between. This CDR3 spans 13 amino acids. In nucleotides, the CDR3 is TGCGCCAGCAGCTTGGCCAGCAATCAGCCCCAGCATTTT. Amino acid sequence: CASSLASNQPQHF. The full variable domain, rest sourced from reference TRBV5-1 and TRBJ1-5, is KAGVTQTPRYLIKTRGQQVTLSCSPISGHRSVSWYQQTPGQGLQFLFEYFSETQRNKGNFPGRFSGRQFSNSRSEMNVSTLELGDSALYLCASSLASNQPQHFGDGTRLSIL.

This clonotype has a count of ten or more. The chain carries TRBV6-6 and TRBJ2-7; D possibly uses TRBD1 or TRBD2 (5 bases each). Trimming removed 8 bases from V and 3 bases from J, with 11 bases in between. CDR1 MNHNY and CDR2 SVGAGI come from the germline V gene (reference sequence). The CDR3 is 12 residues long. This CDR3 is CASEGPYYEQYV. The CDR3 DNA sequence: TGTGCCAGCGAGGGGCCGTACTACGAGCAGTACGTC.

This chain connects TRBV7-3 to TRBJ1-3, with D hard to call. Germline CDR1 reads SGHTA; CDR2 reads FQGTGA. V was pared by 5 bases and J by 0 bases, with 11 bases between. This CDR3 region has 15 residues. The DNA for the CDR3 is TGTGCCAGCAGCGCAAACGCGGGCTCTGGAAACACCATATATTTT. Translation: CASSANAGSGNTIYF.

This clonotype was seen a few times. The V call is TRBV12-3 or TRBV12-4, the J call TRBJ1-3; D gene ambiguous. This CDR3 has 13 amino acids. Trimming removed 1 base from V and 5 bases from J, with 6 bases in between. The CDR3 region is CASSLGGRNTIYF. CDR3 in DNA: TGTGCCAGCAGTTTAGGAGGAAGAAACACCATATATTTT.

The rearrangement links TRBV7-2 to TRBJ2-2; 8 bases agree with TRBD1. Germline lookup yields CDR1 SGHTA and CDR2 FQGNSA. This CDR3 has 16 amino acids. V shed 5 bases and J 1 base; nucleotides not matched to a gene: 6. The CDR3 region has the DNA TGTGCCAGCAGCCCATACGGGACAGGGAACACCGGGGAGCTGTTTTTT. This encodes CASSPYGTGNTGELFF.

In its sample, this clonotype was seen many times. The V and J genes are TRBV29-1 and TRBJ1-5; the D is unclear. Looked up from germline, CDR1 is SQVTM and CDR2 is ANQGSEA. CDR3 size: 13 residues. V was pared by 1 base and J by 2 bases, with 6 bases between. CDR3 sequence reads: CSVEVDRNQPQHF. The CDR3 DNA is TGCAGCGTTGAAGTAGACCGCAATCAGCCCCAGCATTTT. The full variable domain, its missing parts supplied by reference TRBV29-1 and TRBJ1-5, is SAVISQKPSRDICQRGTSLTIQCQVDSQVTMMFWYRQQPGQSLTLIATANQGSEATYESGFVIDKFPISRPNLTFSTLTVSNMSPEDSSIYLCSVEVDRNQPQHFGDGTRLSIL.

V usage is TRBV4-2 and J usage is TRBJ1-2; no firm D call. Trimming left V 1 base short and J 2 bases short, with 11 bases between. Per germline, CDR1 LGHNA and CDR2 YNFKEQ. The CDR3 has 15 amino acids. The CDR3 loop reads CASSQGGFLNYGYTF. The CDR3 nucleotides read TGTGCCAGCAGCCAAGGGGGTTTCCTCAACTATGGCTACACCTTC.

This clonotype was picked up a small number of times. CDR3 bases: TGTGCCAGCAGTAATGACGACCCCGGCCAGCATTTT. Translation: CASSNDDPGQHF. The gene calls are TRBV2 and TRBJ1-5, with D unresolved. The CDR3 loop spans 12 amino acids. The germline V and J ends were trimmed by 5 bases and 12 bases, with 14 bases remaining between them. The germline gives CDR1 SNHLY, CDR2 FYNNEI.

Only a few counts were recorded for this clonotype. This rearrangement joins TRBV6-2 or TRBV6-3 to TRBJ2-2; unclear D gene. From germline, CDR1 is MNHEY and CDR2 SVGEGT. Trimming removed 6 bases from V and 1 base from J, with 9 bases in between. The CDR3 length is 14 residues. Written as DNA, the CDR3 is TGTGCCAGCAGACGGCCGGGGAACACCGGGGAGCTGTTTTTT. Translating it yields CASRRPGNTGELFF.

The V call is TRBV7-2, the J call TRBJ1-3; no firm D call. The germline V gene encodes CDR1 SGHTA and CDR2 FQGNSA. The CDR3 loop spans 15 amino acids. Trimming pared 3 bases from V and 1 base from J, leaving 10 bases between. As DNA, the CDR3 is TGTGCCAGCAGCTTCATGGCGGGTTCTGGAAACACCATATATTTT. The encoded protein is CASSFMAGSGNTIYF.

This clonotype was seen a few times. The chain carries TRBV6-6 and TRBJ1-5, with 9 bases lining up with TRBD1. This CDR3 spans 14 amino acids. In germline, CDR1 is MNHNY, CDR2 SVGAGI (reference sequence). V dropped 6 bases and J dropped 6; count of bases not matched to a gene: 6. The CDR3 is CASRREQGAQPQHF. CDR3 nucleotide sequence: TGTGCCAGCAGACGTGAACAGGGGGCTCAGCCCCAGCATTTT.

This sequence joins TRBV2 and TRBJ2-5; D gene unclear. The CDR3 is made up of 14 amino acids. Per the germline V gene, CDR1 is SNHLY and CDR2 is FYNNEI. The V and J ends lost 4 bases and 5 bases respectively, with 14 bases between them. CDR3 nucleotide sequence: TGTGCCAGCAGTGCCGGCTTCTCTGGCGAGACCCAGTACTTC. The encoded protein is CASSAGFSGETQYF.

This clonotype was observed a few times. The gene calls are TRBV2 and TRBJ2-2; 10 bases are a match to TRBD2. The CDR3 has 13 amino acids. CDR1 is SNHLY, CDR2 FYNNEI, per germline. V lost 8 bases and J lost 6; bases outside the gene matches: 3. CDR3 sequence reads: CASGGLAAGELFF. CDR3 DNA sequence: TGTGCCAGCGGTGGACTAGCGGCCGGGGAGCTGTTTTTT.

V and J are TRBV20-1 and TRBJ2-7, with a tentative D call TRBD2 (5 bases). V was clipped by 0 bases and J by 3 bases, with 6 bases between them. Germline V gene sequence: CDR1 DFQATT, CDR2 SNEGSKA (reference sequence). This CDR3 region has 12 residues. This chain's CDR3 is CSAREGSYEQYF. CDR3 bases: TGCAGTGCTAGAGAAGGGAGCTACGAGCAGTACTTC.